This T cell receptor beta chain was retrieved from a study of shared clonotypes between healthy human individuals. Study in general: Donors consisted of two women and a few men between 18 and 49. CD4 naive and CD4 memory each took three plates per donor, while CD8 naive took two and CD8 memory one.

Profiling relied on immunoSEQ multiplex PCR, and the TCRdb table lists in-frame clones only, not all of them. Of hundreds of thousands of clones in the sample, 90% to 97% were seen once. Study conclusions and caveats: Sequencing depth was expected to affect clonotype sharing among donors.

CDR1 is SGHKS, CDR2 YYEKEE, per germline (reference sequence). V lost 2 bases, J lost 2 bases, and 10 bases lay in between. CDR3 length: 15 residues. In regard to this clone: The antigen is unknown.

Naive CD8 cells, CD45RO-negative and positively selected for CCR7, excluded terminally differentiated effector memory CD45RA+ cells. The material sequenced was naive CD8+ T cells sorted from blood. The chain links TRBV5-5 to TRBJ2-2, with unresolved D. This TCR was sampled from a woman younger than 45 in good health. The CDR3 DNA follows: TGTGCCAGCAGCTTAAAGCGTGCCAACACCGGGGAGCTGTTTTTT. Encoded protein: CASSLKRANTGELFF.